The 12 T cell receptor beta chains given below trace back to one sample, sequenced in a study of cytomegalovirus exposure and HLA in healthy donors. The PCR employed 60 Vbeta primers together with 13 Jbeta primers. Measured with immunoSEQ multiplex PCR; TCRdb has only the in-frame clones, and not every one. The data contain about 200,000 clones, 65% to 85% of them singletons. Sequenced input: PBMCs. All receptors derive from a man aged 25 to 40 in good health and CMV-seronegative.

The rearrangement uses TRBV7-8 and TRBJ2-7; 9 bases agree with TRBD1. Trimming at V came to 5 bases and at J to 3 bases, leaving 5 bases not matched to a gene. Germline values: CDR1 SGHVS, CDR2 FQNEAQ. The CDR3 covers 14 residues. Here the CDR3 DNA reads TGTGCCAGCAGCCTGGGACAGGGAGGCTACGAGCAGTACTTC. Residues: CASSLGQGGYEQYF.

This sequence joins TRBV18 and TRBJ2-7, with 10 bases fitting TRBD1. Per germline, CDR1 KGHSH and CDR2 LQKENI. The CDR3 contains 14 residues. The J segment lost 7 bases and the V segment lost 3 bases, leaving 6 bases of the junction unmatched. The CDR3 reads CASSPGTGDREQYF. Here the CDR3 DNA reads TGTGCCAGCTCACCGGGGACAGGGGACAGGGAGCAGTACTTC.

DNA of the CDR3: TGCGCCAGCACCCTAGCGGGGGGGCTCCAAGAGACCCAGTACTTC. Its protein is CASTLAGGLQETQYF. This sequence joins TRBV5-1 and TRBJ2-5; 12 bases are shared with TRBD2. From germline, CDR1 is SGHRS and CDR2 YFSETQ. The CDR3 spans 15 residues. The V segment lost 6 bases and the J segment 1 base; nucleotides outside the gene matches: 4.

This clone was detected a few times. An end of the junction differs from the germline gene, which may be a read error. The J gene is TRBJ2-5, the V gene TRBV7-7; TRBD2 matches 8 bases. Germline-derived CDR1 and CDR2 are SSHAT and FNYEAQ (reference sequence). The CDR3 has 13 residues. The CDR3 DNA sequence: TGTGCTAGCAGCTCGGGAGGGGCGGGGACCCAGTACTTC. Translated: CASSSGGAGTQYF.

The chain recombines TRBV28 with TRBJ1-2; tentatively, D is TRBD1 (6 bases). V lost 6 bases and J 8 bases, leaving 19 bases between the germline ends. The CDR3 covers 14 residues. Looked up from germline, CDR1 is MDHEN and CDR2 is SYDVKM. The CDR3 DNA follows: TGTGCCAGCAGCCCCCGCCAGGGGTCTAGCGGCTACACCTTC. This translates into CASSPRQGSSGYTF.

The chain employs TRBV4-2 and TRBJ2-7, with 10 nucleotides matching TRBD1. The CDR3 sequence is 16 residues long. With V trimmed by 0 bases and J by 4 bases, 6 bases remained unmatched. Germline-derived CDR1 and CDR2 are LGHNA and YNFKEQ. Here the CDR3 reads CASSQEWTGGRYEQYF. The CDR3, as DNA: TGTGCCAGCAGCCAAGAGTGGACAGGGGGTAGGTACGAGCAGTACTTC.

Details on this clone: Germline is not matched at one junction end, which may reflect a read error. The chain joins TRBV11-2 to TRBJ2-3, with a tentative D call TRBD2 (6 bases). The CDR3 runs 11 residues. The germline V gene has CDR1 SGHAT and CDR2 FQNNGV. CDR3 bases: TGTGCCAGCAGCTTAAAGGGCGGGGACTCTTTT. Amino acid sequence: CASSLKGGDSF.

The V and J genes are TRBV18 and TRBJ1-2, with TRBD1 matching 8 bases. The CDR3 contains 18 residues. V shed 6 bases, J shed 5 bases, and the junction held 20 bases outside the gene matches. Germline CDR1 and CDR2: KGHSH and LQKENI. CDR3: CASSPTTGTGKARYGYTF. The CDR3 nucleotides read TGTGCCAGCTCTCCCACTACCGGGACAGGCAAGGCTCGGTATGGCTACACCTTC.

CDR3 sequence: CASSPRTGGWTEAFF. The CDR3 bases are TGTGCCAGCAGCCCCCGGACAGGGGGGTGGACTGAAGCTTTCTTT. This chain links TRBV7-9 with TRBJ1-1; 10 bases match TRBD1. In germline, CDR1 is SEHNR, CDR2 FQNEAQ (reference sequence). With V trimmed by 5 bases and J by 5 bases, 8 bases remained unmatched. This CDR3 spans 15 amino acids. The full variable domain, in which reference TRBV7-9 and TRBJ1-1 provide the parts outside the CDR3, is DTGVSQNPRHKITKRGQNVTFRCDPISEHNRLYWYRQTLGQGPEFLTYFQNEAQLEKSRLLSDRFSAERPKGSFSTLEIQRTEQGDSAMYLCASSPRTGGWTEAFFGQGTRLTVV.

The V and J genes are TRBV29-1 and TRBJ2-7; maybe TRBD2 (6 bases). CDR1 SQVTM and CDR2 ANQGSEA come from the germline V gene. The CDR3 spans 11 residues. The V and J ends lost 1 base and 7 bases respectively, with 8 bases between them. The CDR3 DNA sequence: TGCAGCGTTGAAGGCGGGGCGGAGCAGTACTTC. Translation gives CSVEGGAEQYF.

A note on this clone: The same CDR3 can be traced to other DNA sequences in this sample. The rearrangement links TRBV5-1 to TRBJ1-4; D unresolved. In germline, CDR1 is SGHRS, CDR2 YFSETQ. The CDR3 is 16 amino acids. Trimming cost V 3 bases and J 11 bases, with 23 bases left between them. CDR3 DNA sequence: TGCGCCAGCAGCTCACTGCCGGGCGAAAGAGGGTCGAAACTGTTTTTT. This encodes CASSSLPGERGSKLFF. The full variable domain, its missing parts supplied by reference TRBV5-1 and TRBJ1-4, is KAGVTQTPRYLIKTRGQQVTLSCSPISGHRSVSWYQQTPGQGLQFLFEYFSETQRNKGNFPGRFSGRQFSNSRSEMNVSTLELGDSALYLCASSSLPGERGSKLFFGSGTQLSVL.

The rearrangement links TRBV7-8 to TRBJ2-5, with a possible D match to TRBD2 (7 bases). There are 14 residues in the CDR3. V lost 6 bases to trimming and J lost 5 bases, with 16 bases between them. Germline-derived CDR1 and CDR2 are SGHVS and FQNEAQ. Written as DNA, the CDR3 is TGTGCCAGCAGGGTCTCGGGGGGCGGGGAGACCCAGTACTTC. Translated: CASRVSGGGETQYF.